The clone carrying this T cell receptor (beta chain) was seen a handful of times. Its specificity is not known. This entry belongs to a study of T cells after yellow fever vaccination. The junction had 7 bases not matched to a gene; V was cut back by 4 bases and J by 6 bases. The CDR3 contains 14 residues. The germline V gene has CDR1 MDHEN and CDR2 SYDVKM. It was through 5'RACE template switching that TCR cDNA was made, with a universal primer site and UMIs added. Each CDR3 protein is one row after TCRdb ran MiXCR on the 5' RACE reads. The profile shows 250,000 to 400,000 distinct CDR3 sequences, roughly 4% of them singletons. Findings and limits, study-wide: A small proportion of clonotypes was detected in both the CD4 and CD8 compartments.

The receptor's source is a man younger than 30 who received the YFV17D yellow fever vaccine. The chain carries TRBV28 and TRBJ2-7; TRBD1 matches at 9 bases. Sample: PBMCs, taken 5 days after the yellow fever booster vaccination. The CDR3 DNA follows: TGTGCCAGCAGTTCGGGGACAGGGTTTATCGAGCAGTACGTC. Protein: CASSSGTGFIEQYV.